This T cell receptor (beta chain) was retrieved from a study of blood T cell repertoires in COVID-19. Study context: The origin of the acute and convalescent COVID-19 samples was the United States, Italy and Spain.

This CDR3 spans 16 amino acids. V shed 4 bases and J 9 bases; nucleotides not matched to a gene: 10. The germline V gene has CDR1 MNHEY and CDR2 SMNVEV (reference sequence). This clone was counted once. The method was immunoSEQ multiplex PCR; TCRdb's version includes in-frame clones alone and lacks a portion of them. The table has about 300,000 clones, less than 85% seen once. The source material was peripheral blood. V usage is TRBV27 and J usage is TRBJ1-6, with 9 nucleotides matching TRBD1. The TCR originated in a human donor with COVID-19, enrolled during active disease. The donor label of this sample is uncertain. In nucleotides, the CDR3 is TGTGCCAGCAGTTCCTCGTGGGACAGGGCACGTTCACCCCTCCACTTT. Protein sequence: CASSSSWDRARSPLHF.